A selection of T cell receptor beta chains follows, all from one sample in a study of T-cell reconstitution after alpha-beta-depleted transplantation in children. A single record per CDR3 protein comes from TCRdb applying MiXCR to the PCR reads. The sample contains about 540,000 distinct CDR3 sequences, approximately 20% of which appear only once. The sample was PBMCs from the stem cell graft donor, taken from the stem cell graft. These TCRs come from a human donor who donated a stem cell graft to a child with acute lymphoblastic leukemia. Both conserved end residues are trimmed from each CDR3.

TRBV19	ASRPQGFYSNQPQH
TRBV27	ASSAWDSSQPQH
TRBV12-3/TRBV12-4	ASSPPGAGGSEQF
TRBV5-1	ASSVGKTALNYGYT
TRBV18	ASSPRTALEQY
TRBV25-1	ATLGPGYEQY
TRBV19	ASSLAGTGIQY
TRBV7-9	ASSLRGREAPEAF
TRBV4-1	ASSQPQESKEQF
TRBV6-1	ASSEREGTYEQY
TRBV29-1	SVRAGSTDTQY
TRBV5-5	ASSWTTSGSAGELF
TRBV7-9	ASSLGSREANEQF
TRBV7-2	ASSFWDSSTDTQY
TRBV20-1	SANRANTEAF
TRBV25-1	ASSGGGWKF
TRBV6-1	ASSTGISAGDEQF
TRBV5-1	ASRPLAANTGELF
TRBV19	ASSIETSGRWYGEQF
TRBV7-9	ASSSGTVGSYEQY
TRBV24-1	ATSEGQGATYNEQF
TRBV6-4	ASSDQYTDTQY
TRBV5-1	ASSHHTAGYEQY
TRBV20-1	SARVYREAKNIQY
TRBV29-1	SVEDPQRAYNEQF
TRBV5-1	ASRVQGRQY
TRBV7-6	ASSPASYEQY
TRBV13	ASSSGKDTQY
TRBV7-9	ASSPPQGVITDTQY
TRBV6-5	ASSSTGQAYGYT
TRBV20-1	SARDRGADTEAF
TRBV6-1	ASRSGRDSTGDQPQH
TRBV5-6	ASSLSGAPYDQY
TRBV5-1	ASLGKTQY
TRBV6-1	AGGQGMNTEAF
TRBV5-6	ASRTGQASYEQY
TRBV6-5	ASSYSPRSRYEQY
TRBV2	ASSGLAGPNEQF
TRBV7-9	ANRGGRVNIQY
TRBV7-4	ASSRGLGVYEQY
TRBV27	ASSSSGRARETQY